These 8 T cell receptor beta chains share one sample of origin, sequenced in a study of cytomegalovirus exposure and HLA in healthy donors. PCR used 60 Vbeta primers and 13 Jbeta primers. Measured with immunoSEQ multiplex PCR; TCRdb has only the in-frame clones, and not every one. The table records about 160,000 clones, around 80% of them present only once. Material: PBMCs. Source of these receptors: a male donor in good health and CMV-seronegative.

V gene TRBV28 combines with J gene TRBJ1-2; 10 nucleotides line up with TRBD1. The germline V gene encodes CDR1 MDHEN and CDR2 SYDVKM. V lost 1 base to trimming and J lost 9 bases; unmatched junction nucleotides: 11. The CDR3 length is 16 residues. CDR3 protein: CASSLSGQGRITSYTF. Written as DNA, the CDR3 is TGTGCCAGCAGTTTATCGGGACAGGGGAGGATAACGAGCTACACCTTC.

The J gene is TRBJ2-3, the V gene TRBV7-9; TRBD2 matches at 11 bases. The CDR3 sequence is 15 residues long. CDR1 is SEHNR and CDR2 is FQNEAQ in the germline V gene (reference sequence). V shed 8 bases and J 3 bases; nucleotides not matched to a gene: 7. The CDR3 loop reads CASRIAGGITDTQYF. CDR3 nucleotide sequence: TGTGCCAGCCGTATAGCGGGAGGGATTACAGATACGCAGTATTTT.

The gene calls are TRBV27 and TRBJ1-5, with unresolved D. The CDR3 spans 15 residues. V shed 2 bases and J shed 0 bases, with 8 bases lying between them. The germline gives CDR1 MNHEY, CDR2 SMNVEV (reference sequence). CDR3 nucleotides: TGTGCCAGCAGTTTAGAGGGATATAGCAATCAGCCCCAGCATTTT. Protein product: CASSLEGYSNQPQHF.

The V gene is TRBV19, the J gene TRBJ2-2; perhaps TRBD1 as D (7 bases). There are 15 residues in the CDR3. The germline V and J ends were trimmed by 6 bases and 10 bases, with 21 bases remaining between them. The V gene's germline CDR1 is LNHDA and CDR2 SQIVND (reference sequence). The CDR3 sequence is CASSPGGTAFLELFF. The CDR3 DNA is TGTGCCAGTAGCCCAGGAGGGACAGCCTTTTTGGAGCTGTTTTTT.

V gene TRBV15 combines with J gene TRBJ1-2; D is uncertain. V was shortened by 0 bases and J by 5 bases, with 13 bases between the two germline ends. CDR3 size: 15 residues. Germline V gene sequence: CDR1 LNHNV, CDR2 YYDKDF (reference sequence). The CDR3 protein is CATSRDGSAVYGYTF. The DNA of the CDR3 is TGTGCCACCAGCAGAGATGGGTCGGCGGTATATGGCTACACCTTC.

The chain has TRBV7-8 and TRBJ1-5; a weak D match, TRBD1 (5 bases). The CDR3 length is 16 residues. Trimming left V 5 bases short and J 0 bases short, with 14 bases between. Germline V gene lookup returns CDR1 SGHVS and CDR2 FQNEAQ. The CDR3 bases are TGTGCCAGCAGCGCCCGTCGGGGGGATAGCAATCAGCCCCAGCATTTT. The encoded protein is CASSARRGDSNQPQHF.

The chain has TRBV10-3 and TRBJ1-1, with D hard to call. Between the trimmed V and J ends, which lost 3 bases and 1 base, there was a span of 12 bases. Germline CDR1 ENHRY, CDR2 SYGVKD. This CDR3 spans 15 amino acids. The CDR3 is CAISEPRLTNTEAFF. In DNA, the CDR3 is TGTGCCATCAGTGAACCTAGACTTACGAACACTGAAGCTTTCTTT.

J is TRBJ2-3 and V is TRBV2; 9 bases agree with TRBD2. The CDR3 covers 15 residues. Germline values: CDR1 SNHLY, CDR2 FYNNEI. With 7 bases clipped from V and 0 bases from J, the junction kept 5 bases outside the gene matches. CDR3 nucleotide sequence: TGTGCCAGCACGCGGGGGGGCGCTAGCACAGATACGCAGTATTTT. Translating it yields CASTRGGASTDTQYF.